This T cell receptor beta chain originates from a study of post-analysis software for immune sequencing data. Looking at the study overall: Relapsing-remitting, secondary progressive and progressive-relapsing multiple sclerosis courses were included. The study's findings and limits: Roughly 5 TRBV segments (TRBV5-6, TRBV5-1 and TRBV20-1 among them) occurred more frequently in patients than in controls.

TCR beta cDNA libraries included unique molecular identifiers. Each batch of about 0.95 to 11 million T cells produced hundreds of thousands of cDNA molecules. TCRdb fed the PCR reads into MiXCR, producing one record per CDR3 protein. The repertoire holds hundreds of thousands of distinct CDR3 sequences, with about 60% as singletons. Concerning this clonotype itself: Its antigen is currently unknown.

The CDR3 extends over 13 amino acids. V was shortened by 8 bases and J by 0 bases, with 11 bases between the two germline ends. Germline V gives CDR1 SGHAT, CDR2 FQNNGV. This chain uses TRBV11-2 with TRBJ2-7, with no clear D. The sequenced material came from blood. The clonotype comes from a girl between 2 and 10 years old with multiple sclerosis. The CDR3 here is CASAWHFSYEQYF. CDR3 coding DNA: TGTGCCAGCGCCTGGCACTTCTCCTACGAGCAGTACTTC.